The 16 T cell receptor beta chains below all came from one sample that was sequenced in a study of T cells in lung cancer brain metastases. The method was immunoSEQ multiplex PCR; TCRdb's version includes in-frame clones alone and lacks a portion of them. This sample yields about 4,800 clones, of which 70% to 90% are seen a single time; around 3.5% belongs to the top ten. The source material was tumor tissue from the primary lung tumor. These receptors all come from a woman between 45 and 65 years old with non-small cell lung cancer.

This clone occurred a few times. The CDR3 loop is CASSLDMTDTQYF. As DNA, the CDR3 is TGTGCCAGCAGCTTAGATATGACAGATACGCAGTATTTT. The rearrangement joins TRBV11-2 to TRBJ2-3; D ambiguous. The V and J ends lost 0 bases and 3 bases respectively, with 4 bases between them. The CDR3 runs to 13 residues. Germline V CDR1 and CDR2: SGHAT, FQNNGV.

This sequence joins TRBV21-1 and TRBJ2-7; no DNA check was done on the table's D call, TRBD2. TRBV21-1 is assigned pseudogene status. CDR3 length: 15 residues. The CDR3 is CASSKDPTRTNEQYV. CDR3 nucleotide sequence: TGTGCCAGCAGCAAAGACCCGACTAGGACTAACGAGCAGTACGTC.

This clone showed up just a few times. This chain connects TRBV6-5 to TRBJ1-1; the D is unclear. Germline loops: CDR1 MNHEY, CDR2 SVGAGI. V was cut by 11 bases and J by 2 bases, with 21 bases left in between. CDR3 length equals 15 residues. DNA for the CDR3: TGTGCCGCCCACCCCCGGTTCGCCGCTAACACTGAAGCTTTCTTT. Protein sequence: CAAHPRFAANTEAFF.

The CDR3 sequence is CASSLEGYYGYTF. As DNA, the CDR3 is TGTGCCAGCAGTTTGGAGGGGTACTATGGCTACACCTTC. V usage is TRBV2 and J usage is TRBJ1-2; a possible D gene is TRBD1 (5 bases). The V gene lost 5 bases and the J gene lost 3 bases, with 10 bases spanning the gap. The V gene's germline CDR1 is SNHLY and CDR2 FYNNEI. The CDR3 totals 13 residues. The full variable domain, rest sourced from reference TRBV2 and TRBJ1-2, is EPEVTQTPSHQVTQMGQEVILRCVPISNHLYFYWYRQILGQKVEFLVSFYNNEISEKSEIFDDQFSVERPDGSNFTLKIRSTKLEDSAMYFCASSLEGYYGYTFGSGTRLTVV.

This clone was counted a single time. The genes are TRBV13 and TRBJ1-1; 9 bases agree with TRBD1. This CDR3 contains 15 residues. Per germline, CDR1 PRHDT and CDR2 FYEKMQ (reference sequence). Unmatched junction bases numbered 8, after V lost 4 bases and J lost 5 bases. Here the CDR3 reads CASSSPGQGGTEAFF. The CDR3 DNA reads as TGTGCCAGCAGCTCACCGGGACAGGGAGGGACTGAAGCTTTCTTT.

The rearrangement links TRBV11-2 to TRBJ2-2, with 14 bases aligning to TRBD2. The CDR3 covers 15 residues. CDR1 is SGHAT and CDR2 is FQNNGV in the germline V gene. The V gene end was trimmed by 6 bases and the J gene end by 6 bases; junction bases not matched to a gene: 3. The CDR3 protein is CASSPTSGRAGELFF. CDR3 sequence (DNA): TGTGCCAGCAGTCCGACTAGCGGGAGGGCCGGGGAGCTGTTTTTT.

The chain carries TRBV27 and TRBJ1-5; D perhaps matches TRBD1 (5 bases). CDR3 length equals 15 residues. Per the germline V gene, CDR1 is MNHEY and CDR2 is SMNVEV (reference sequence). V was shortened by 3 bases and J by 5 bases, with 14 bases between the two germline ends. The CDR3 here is CASSLGRAEDQPQHF. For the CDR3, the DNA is TGTGCCAGCAGTTTGGGCAGGGCGGAGGATCAGCCCCAGCATTTT.

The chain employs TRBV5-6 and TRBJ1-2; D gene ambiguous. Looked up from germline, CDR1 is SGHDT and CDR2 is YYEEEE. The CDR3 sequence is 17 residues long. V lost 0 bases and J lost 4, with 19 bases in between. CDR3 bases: TGTGCCAGCAGCTTGGCCTTTTCGCAGCAACGGGGCTATGGCTACACCTTC. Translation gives CASSLAFSQQRGYGYTF.

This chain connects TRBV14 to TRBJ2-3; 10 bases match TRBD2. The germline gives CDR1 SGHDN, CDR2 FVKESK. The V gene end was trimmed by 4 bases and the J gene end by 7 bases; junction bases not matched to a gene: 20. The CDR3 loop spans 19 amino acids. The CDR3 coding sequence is TGTGCCAGCAGCCTAACACACCCCTCTCTAGCGGGAGAAGGGAATACGCAGTATTTT. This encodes CASSLTHPSLAGEGNTQYF.

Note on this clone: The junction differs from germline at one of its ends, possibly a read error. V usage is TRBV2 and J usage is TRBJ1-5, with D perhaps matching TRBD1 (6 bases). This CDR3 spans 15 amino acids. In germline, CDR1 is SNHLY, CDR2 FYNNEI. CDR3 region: CASSVDSGGHQSQHF. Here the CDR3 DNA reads TGTGCCAGCAGTGTGGACAGCGGCGGCCATCAGTCCCAGCATTTT.

CDR3 protein: CASSLRLAAINEQFF. CDR3 sequence (DNA): TGTGCCAGCAGCTTAAGGCTAGCGGCCATCAATGAGCAGTTCTTC. The chain joins TRBV5-4 to TRBJ2-1, with 7 nucleotides matching TRBD2. The CDR3 is 15 residues long. J lost 6 bases, V lost 2 bases, and 8 bases had no gene match. Germline V gene lookup returns CDR1 SGHNT and CDR2 YYREEE (reference sequence).

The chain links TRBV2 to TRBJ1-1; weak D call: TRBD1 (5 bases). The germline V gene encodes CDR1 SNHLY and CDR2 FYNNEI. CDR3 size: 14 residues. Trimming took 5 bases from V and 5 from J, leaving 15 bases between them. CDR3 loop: CASSLDIGATEAFF. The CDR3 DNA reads TGTGCCAGCAGTCTGGACATTGGAGCGACTGAAGCTTTCTTT. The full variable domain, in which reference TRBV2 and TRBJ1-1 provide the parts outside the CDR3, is EPEVTQTPSHQVTQMGQEVILRCVPISNHLYFYWYRQILGQKVEFLVSFYNNEISEKSEIFDDQFSVERPDGSNFTLKIRSTKLEDSAMYFCASSLDIGATEAFFGQGTRLTVV.

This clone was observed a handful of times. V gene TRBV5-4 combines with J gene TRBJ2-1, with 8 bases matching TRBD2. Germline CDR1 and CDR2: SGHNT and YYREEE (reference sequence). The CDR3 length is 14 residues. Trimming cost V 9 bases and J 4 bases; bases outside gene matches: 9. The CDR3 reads CATGGERGYNEQFF. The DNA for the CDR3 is TGTGCCACCGGGGGGGAGCGGGGTTACAATGAGCAGTTCTTC. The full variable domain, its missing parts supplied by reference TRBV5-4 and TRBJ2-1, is ETGVTQSPTHLIKTRGQQVTLRCSSQSGHNTVSWYQQALGQGPQFIFQYYREEENGRGNFPPRFSGLQFPNYSSELNVNALELDDSALYLCATGGERGYNEQFFGPGTRLTVL.

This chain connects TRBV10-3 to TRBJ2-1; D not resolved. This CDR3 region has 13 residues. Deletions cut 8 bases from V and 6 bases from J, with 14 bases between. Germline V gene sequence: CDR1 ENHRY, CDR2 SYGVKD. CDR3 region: CAIEDPPTNEQFF. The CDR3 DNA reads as TGTGCCATCGAAGACCCCCCGACCAATGAGCAGTTCTTC.

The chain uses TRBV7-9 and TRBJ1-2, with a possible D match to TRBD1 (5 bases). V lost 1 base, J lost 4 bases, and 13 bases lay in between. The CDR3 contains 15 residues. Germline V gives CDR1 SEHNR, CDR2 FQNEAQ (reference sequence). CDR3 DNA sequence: TGTGCCAGCAGCTTAGTCGGGGTAGGGACCTATGGCTACACCTTC. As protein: CASSLVGVGTYGYTF.

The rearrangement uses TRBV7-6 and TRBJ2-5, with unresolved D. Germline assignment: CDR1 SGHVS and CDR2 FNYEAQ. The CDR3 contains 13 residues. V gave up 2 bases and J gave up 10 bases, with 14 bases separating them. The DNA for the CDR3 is TGTGCCAGCAGCTTATATCAGGCGAGGATCCAGTACTTC. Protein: CASSLYQARIQYF. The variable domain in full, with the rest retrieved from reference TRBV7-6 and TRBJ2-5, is GAGVSQSPRYKVTKRGQDVALRCDPISGHVSLYWYRQALGQGPEFLTYFNYEAQQDKSGLPNDRFSAERPEGSISTLTIQRTEQRDSAMYRCASSLYQARIQYFGPGTRLLVL.